Here is one T cell receptor beta chain with its context. This specimen belongs to a study of T cell changes during pregnancy in multiple sclerosis. This CDR3 region has 16 residues. Germline-derived CDR1 and CDR2 are MNHEY and SMNVEV (reference sequence). The trim removed 5 bases at V and 2 bases at J, leaving 7 bases unmatched. Here immunoSEQ multiplex PCR was the method, and the copy in TCRdb shows in-frame clones only, minus some. Of around 30,000 clones listed, approximately 90% are singletons. This chain joins TRBV27 and TRBJ2-3; TRBD2 matches 10 bases. Material: CD8+ T cells from peripheral blood mononuclear cells, obtained in the first trimester of pregnancy. This TCR derives from a female donor with multiple sclerosis, enrolled in a pregnancy study. CDR3 sequence reads: CASSGGTSELTDTQYF. The CDR3 DNA reads as TGTGCCAGCAGTGGCGGGACTAGCGAACTCACAGATACGCAGTATTTT.